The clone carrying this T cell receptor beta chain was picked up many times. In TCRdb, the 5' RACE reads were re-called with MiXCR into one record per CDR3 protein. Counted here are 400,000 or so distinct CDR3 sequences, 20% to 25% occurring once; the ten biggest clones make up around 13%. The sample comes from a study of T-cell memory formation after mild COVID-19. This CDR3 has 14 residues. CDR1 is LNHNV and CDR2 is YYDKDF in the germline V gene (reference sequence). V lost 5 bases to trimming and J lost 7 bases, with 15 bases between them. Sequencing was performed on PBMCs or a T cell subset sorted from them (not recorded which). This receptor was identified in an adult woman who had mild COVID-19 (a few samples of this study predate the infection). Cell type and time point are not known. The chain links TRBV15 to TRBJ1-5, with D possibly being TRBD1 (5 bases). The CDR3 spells CATSGQGSRQPQHF. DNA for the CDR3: TGTGCCACCAGCGGTCAGGGTTCTAGGCAGCCCCAGCATTTT. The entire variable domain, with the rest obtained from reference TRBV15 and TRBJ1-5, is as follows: DAMVIQNPRYQVTQFGKPVTLSCSQTLNHNVMYWYQQKSSQAPKLLFHYYDKDFNNEADTPDNFQSRRPNTSFCFLDIRSPGLGDTAMYLCATSGQGSRQPQHFGDGTRLSIL.